The rows below give T cell receptor beta chains drawn from one sample of a study of identical twins. TCRdb analysed the 5' RACE reads with MiXCR anew, one entry per CDR3 protein. The table records under 1 million distinct CDR3 sequences, 9% to 15% of them present only once. This sample also appeared in a second study, on yellow fever vaccine responses in identical twins.

Sequencing was carried out using PBMCs. These receptors all stem from a woman aged 18-29 years in good health. CDR3s include the opening cysteine and the closing phenylalanine or tryptophan. Each record gives: D gene, V gene, clone size, J gene, CDR3 DNA, CDR3 protein. D genes are given only for firm matches. Rows may omit the clone size; those that give it use once, few, many or a size class.

.	TRBV12-3/TRBV12-4	many	TRBJ2-3	TGTGCCAGCAGTCGAACTTGGTCAGATACGCAGTATTTT	CASSRTWSDTQYF
.	TRBV20-1	few	TRBJ2-3	TGCAGTGCTAGAGGAGGGGGGGACAACTATCTGAGAGATACGCAGTATTTT	CSARGGGDNYLRDTQYF
TRBD2	TRBV12-3/TRBV12-4	few	TRBJ2-1	TGTGCCAGCAGTTTAAGGGGACTAGGGGGGCATGAGCAGTTCTTC	CASSLRGLGGHEQFF
.	TRBV11-2	.	TRBJ1-1	TGTGCCAGCAGCCCCCGCCTAGGGCAGCACACTGAAGCTTTCTTT	CASSPRLGQHTEAFF
TRBD2	TRBV2	few	TRBJ2-7	TGTGCCAGCAGTGAAGAGGGACTAGCGGGAGCAACTTACGAGCAGTACTTC	CASSEEGLAGATYEQYF
.	TRBV21-1	many	TRBJ2-3	TGTGCCAGCAGCGACCGTCTAGCGGGGGGCCCCAAAACGACAGATACGCAGTATTTT	CASSDRLAGGPKTTDTQYF
TRBD2	TRBV7-9	.	TRBJ2-5	TGTGCCAGCAGCTCAATGACTAGCGGGAACACAGAGACCCAGTACTTC	CASSSMTSGNTETQYF
.	TRBV18	few	TRBJ2-7	TGTGCCAGCTCACCGGGGAGCTACCCTGAGCAGTACTTC	CASSPGSYPEQYF
.	TRBV12-3/TRBV12-4	few	TRBJ2-7	TGTGCCTGCACCTTGGGACTCGCCTACGAGCAGTACTTC	CACTLGLAYEQYF
.	TRBV20-1	.	TRBJ2-7	TGCAGTGCTAGTATCGCGGGACCCTACGAGCAGTACTTC	CSASIAGPYEQYF
.	TRBV20-1	few	TRBJ2-3	TGCAGTGCTTCTCTTACTAGCACAGATACGCAGTATTTT	CSASLTSTDTQYF
TRBD2	TRBV3-1	.	TRBJ2-3	TGTGCCAGCACCCCCAGCGGGGGGGGAGATACGCAGTATTTT	CASTPSGGGDTQYF
.	TRBV4-1	.	TRBJ2-1	TGCGCCAGCAGCCAAATCGATCGGGATGAGCAGTTCTTC	CASSQIDRDEQFF
.	TRBV9	once	TRBJ2-7	TGTGCCAGCAGCCCACCCCTGGCTCACGAGCAGTACTTC	CASSPPLAHEQYF
TRBD1	TRBV28	many	TRBJ2-7	TGTGCCAGCAGCCAAACGGGACAGGGCTACGAGCAGTACTTC	CASSQTGQGYEQYF
.	TRBV7-3	.	TRBJ2-4	TGTGCCAGCAGCGAAAGCAGGGCCAAAAACATTCAGTACTTC	CASSESRAKNIQYF
.	TRBV19	.	TRBJ1-1	TGTGCCAGTAGTATCAGCACAGGGCGCCTGAACACTGAAGCTTTCTTT	CASSISTGRLNTEAFF
.	TRBV9	few	TRBJ2-1	TGTGCCAGCAGTCCTCCGACAGGTTGGGATGTGCAGTTCTTC	CASSPPTGWDVQFF
.	TRBV3-1	few	TRBJ1-6	TGTGCCAGCAGCCAGAGGGACATCAATTCACCCCTCCACTTT	CASSQRDINSPLHF
.	TRBV20-1	many	TRBJ2-1	TGCAGTGCTAGAGTGCTAGCTGGCTACAATGAGCAGTTCTTC	CSARVLAGYNEQFF
.	TRBV9	.	TRBJ2-3	TGTGCCAGCAGCGCTAGGGGGGCCCGGGGCACAGATACGCAGTATTTT	CASSARGARGTDTQYF
TRBD2	TRBV10-2	.	TRBJ2-1	TGCGCCAGCAGTGAGTTGACTAGCGGGAGGTTCTATAAGCAGTTCTTC	CASSELTSGRFYKQFF
TRBD1	TRBV2	few	TRBJ1-2	TGTGCCACCTCCGGGACAGGGGGCTATGGCTACACCTTC	CATSGTGGYGYTF
TRBD2	TRBV7-2	.	TRBJ2-1	TGTGCCAGCAGCGGGAGACTAGCGGGGGGGGGCTACAATGAGCAGTTCTTC	CASSGRLAGGGYNEQFF
.	TRBV5-1	.	TRBJ2-7	TGCGCCAGCAGCTTGGCCGTGACTAGCTCCTACGAGCAGTACTTC	CASSLAVTSSYEQYF
.	TRBV29-1	.	TRBJ2-5	TGCAGCGTTGGGGTAACAGGTCGGGAAGAAGAGACCCAGTACTTC	CSVGVTGREEETQYF
TRBD1	TRBV6-1	few	TRBJ1-1	TGTGCCAGCAGTGAAGCTTTGGGACAGGGGAACACTGAAGCTTTCTTT	CASSEALGQGNTEAFF
.	TRBV11-2	.	TRBJ2-7	TGTGCCAGCAGCTTATCGGGAGCCCGGTACGAGCAGTACTTC	CASSLSGARYEQYF
TRBD1	TRBV20-1	few	TRBJ2-1	TGCAGTGCTAGAGAACAGGGGGGTAGCCTCAATGAGCAGTTCTTC	CSAREQGGSLNEQFF
.	TRBV7-6	.	TRBJ1-1	TGTGCCAGCAGCCAAACGAAGGGAGGGAGTCTCACTGAAGCTTTCTTT	CASSQTKGGSLTEAFF
.	TRBV6-5	many	TRBJ1-1	TGTGCCAGCAGTTGGGTAGGGAGTATGACTGAAGCTTTCTTT	CASSWVGSMTEAFF
.	TRBV27	.	TRBJ2-6	TGTGCCAGCAGTTTATCCCCGATGGCTGGGGCCAACGTCCTGACTTTC	CASSLSPMAGANVLTF
.	TRBV5-1	many	TRBJ2-2	TGCGCCAGCAGCTTGCAGGGGGAGGAGACCGGGGAGCTGTTTTTT	CASSLQGEETGELFF
TRBD2	TRBV10-3	many	TRBJ2-1	TGTGCCATCAGTGAGGGGACTACCAATGAGCAGTTCTTC	CAISEGTTNEQFF
TRBD2	TRBV12-3/TRBV12-4	few	TRBJ2-6	TGTGCCAGCAGTCGACGTACAGGACTAGCGGGGGCCAACGTCCTGACTTTC	CASSRRTGLAGANVLTF
.	TRBV5-1	many	TRBJ2-5	TGCGCCAGCAGCCGGGACTTACCTTCGGAGACCCAGTACTTC	CASSRDLPSETQYF
.	TRBV29-1	.	TRBJ2-3	TGCAGCGTTGTCATTGGGGGTGGCATCACAGATACGCAGTATTTT	CSVVIGGGITDTQYF
TRBD1	TRBV27	.	TRBJ2-5	TGTGCCAGCAGAGGGGGCTGGGAGCAAGAGACCCAGTACTTC	CASRGGWEQETQYF
.	TRBV15	few	TRBJ2-4	TGTGCCACCAGCAGAGGGCCGGGTGGGACCAAAAACATTCAGTACTTC	CATSRGPGGTKNIQYF
TRBD2	TRBV20-1	.	TRBJ2-3	TGCAGTGCCAGGAGTATGGCGGGGGGGATACACACAGATACGCAGTATTTT	CSARSMAGGIHTDTQYF
.	TRBV20-1	few	TRBJ2-5	TGCAGTGCTAGAGGACCCGCCCAAGAGACCCAGTACTTC	CSARGPAQETQYF
TRBD2	TRBV29-1	many	TRBJ2-2	TGCAGCGTGCCGGGACTAGCGGGAACCGGGGAGCTGTTTTTT	CSVPGLAGTGELFF
.	TRBV2	many	TRBJ2-2	TGTGCCAGCATTGGGAACACCGGGGAGCTGTTTTTT	CASIGNTGELFF
.	TRBV5-1	.	TRBJ2-7	TGCGCCAGCAGCTCGACCCTAGCGCAAGGTTCCTACGAGCAGTACTTC	CASSSTLAQGSYEQYF
.	TRBV7-8	many	TRBJ2-2	TGTGCCAGCAGCCCGATCAGAGTCGTAGGATGGGGTTCGAACACCGGGGAGCTGTTTTTT	CASSPIRVVGWGSNTGELFF
TRBD2	TRBV11-1	few	TRBJ2-6	TGTGCCAGCAGCTTAGGGAGCGGGAGATCTCCAGGGGCCAACGTCCTGACTTTC	CASSLGSGRSPGANVLTF
.	TRBV29-1	.	TRBJ2-7	TGCAGCGTTGAAGAGGGAAACGAGCAGTACTTC	CSVEEGNEQYF
TRBD1	TRBV18	once	TRBJ2-1	TGTGCCAGCTCACCACAGTGGGGACAGGGGACTAATGAGCAGTTCTTC	CASSPQWGQGTNEQFF